This T cell receptor (beta chain) emerged from a study of blood T cell repertoires in COVID-19. Across the whole study: Acute-phase and convalescent COVID-19 samples originated in the United States, Italy and Spain. In each case, the material was cDNA or gDNA derived from T cells, B-cell-depleted T cells, or PBMCs.

The V end was cut by 5 bases, the J end by 0 bases, with 10 bases between. The germline V gene has CDR1 SNHLY and CDR2 FYNNEI. The CDR3 is 14 amino acids. Per the study methods: Amplification of reference gene primers provided the estimated nucleated cell counts. Libraries were prepared by immunoSEQ multiplex PCR; TCRdb keeps only in-frame clonotypes and omits some of them. For V, J and clone size, that table is used; D and trimming come from the DNA. The repertoire holds about 270,000 clones, roughly nine tenths seen once, with less than 15% in the top ten. Sequencing was carried out using peripheral blood. The receptor was derived from a woman in her 30s with COVID-19, enrolled during active disease. The J gene is TRBJ1-1, the V gene TRBV2; TRBD1 is a possible D gene (5 bases). The CDR3: CASSSQTVNTEAFF. CDR3 sequence (DNA): TGTGCCAGCAGTTCTCAGACAGTGAACACTGAAGCTTTCTTT.